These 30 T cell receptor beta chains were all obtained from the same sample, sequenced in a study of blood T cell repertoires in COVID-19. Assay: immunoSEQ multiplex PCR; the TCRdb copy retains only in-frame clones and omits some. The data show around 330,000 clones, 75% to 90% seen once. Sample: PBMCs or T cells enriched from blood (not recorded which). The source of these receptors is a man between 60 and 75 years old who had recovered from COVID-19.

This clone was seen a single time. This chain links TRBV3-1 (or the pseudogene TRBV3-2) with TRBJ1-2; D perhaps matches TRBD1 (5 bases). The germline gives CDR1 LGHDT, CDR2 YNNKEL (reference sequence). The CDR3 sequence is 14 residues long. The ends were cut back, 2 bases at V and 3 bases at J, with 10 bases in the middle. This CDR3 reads CASSQQGFDYGYTF. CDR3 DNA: TGTGCCAGCAGCCAACAGGGTTTCGACTATGGCTACACCTTC.

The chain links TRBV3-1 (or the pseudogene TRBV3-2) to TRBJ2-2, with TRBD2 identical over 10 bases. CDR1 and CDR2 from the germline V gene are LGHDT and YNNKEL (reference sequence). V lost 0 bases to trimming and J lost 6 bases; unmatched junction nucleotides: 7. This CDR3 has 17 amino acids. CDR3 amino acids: CASSQDAVAGGPGELFF. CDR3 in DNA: TGTGCCAGCAGCCAAGATGCGGTAGCGGGAGGTCCCGGGGAGCTGTTTTTT.

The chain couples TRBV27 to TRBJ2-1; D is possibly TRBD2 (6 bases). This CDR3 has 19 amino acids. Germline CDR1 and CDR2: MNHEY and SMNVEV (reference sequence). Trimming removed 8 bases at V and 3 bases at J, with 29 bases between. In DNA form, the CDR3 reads TGTGCCAGCTGGTCCCCACCCGGCAGCCTAGCGCTTCACTACAATGAGCAGTTCTTC. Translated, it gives CASWSPPGSLALHYNEQFF.

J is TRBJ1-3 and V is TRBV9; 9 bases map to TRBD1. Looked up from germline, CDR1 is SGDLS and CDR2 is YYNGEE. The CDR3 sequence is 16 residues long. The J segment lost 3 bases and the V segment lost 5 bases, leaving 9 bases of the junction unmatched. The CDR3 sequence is CASSKPGTGLGNTIYF. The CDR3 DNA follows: TGTGCCAGCAGTAAACCCGGGACAGGGCTTGGAAACACCATATATTTT.

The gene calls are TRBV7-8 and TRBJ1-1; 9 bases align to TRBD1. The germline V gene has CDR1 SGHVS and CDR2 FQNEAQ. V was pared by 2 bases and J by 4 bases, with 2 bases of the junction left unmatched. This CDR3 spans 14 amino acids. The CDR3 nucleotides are TGTGCCAGCAGCTTAACGACAGGGGGCACTGAAGCTTTCTTT. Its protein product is CASSLTTGGTEAFF.

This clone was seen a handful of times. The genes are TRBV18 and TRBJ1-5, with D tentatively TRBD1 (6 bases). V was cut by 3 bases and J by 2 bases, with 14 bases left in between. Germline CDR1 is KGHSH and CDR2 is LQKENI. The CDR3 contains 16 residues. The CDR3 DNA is TGTGCCAGCTCACCGAACAGGGCCGGAGGCAATCAGCCCCAGCATTTT. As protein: CASSPNRAGGNQPQHF.

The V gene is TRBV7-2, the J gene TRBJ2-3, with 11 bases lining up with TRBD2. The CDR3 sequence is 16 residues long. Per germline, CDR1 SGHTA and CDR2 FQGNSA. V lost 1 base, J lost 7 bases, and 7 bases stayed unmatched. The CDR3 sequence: CASSLEGSSGRYTQYF. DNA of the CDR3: TGTGCCAGCAGCTTAGAAGGTTCTAGCGGGAGGTATACGCAGTATTTT.

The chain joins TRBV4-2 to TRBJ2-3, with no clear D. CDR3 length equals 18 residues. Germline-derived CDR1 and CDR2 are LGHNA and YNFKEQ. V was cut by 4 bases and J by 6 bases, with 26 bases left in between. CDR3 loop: CASSPPNFIVSSSDTQYF. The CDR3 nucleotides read TGTGCCAGCAGCCCCCCTAATTTTATAGTATCGTCCTCCGATACGCAGTATTTT.

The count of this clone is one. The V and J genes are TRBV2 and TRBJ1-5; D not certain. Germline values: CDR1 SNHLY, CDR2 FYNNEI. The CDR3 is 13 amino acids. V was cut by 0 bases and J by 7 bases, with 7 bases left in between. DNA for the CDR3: TGTGCCAGCAGTGAAGCGGCCCTGCAGCCCCAGCATTTT. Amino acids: CASSEAALQPQHF.

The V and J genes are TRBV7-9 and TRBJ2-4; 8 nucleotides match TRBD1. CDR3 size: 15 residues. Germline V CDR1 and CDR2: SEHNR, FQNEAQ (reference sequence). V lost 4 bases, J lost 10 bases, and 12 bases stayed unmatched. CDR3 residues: CASSSSGQANHIQYF. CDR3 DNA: TGTGCCAGCAGCTCATCGGGACAGGCGAATCATATTCAGTACTTC.

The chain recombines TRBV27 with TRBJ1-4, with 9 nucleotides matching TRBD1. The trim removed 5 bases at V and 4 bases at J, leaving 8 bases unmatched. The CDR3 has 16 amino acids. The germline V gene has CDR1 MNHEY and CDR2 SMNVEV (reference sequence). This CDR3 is CASSGGQGTLNEKLFF. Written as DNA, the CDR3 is TGTGCCAGCAGTGGGGGACAGGGCACGCTTAATGAAAAACTGTTTTTT. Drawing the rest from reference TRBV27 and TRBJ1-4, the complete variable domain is EAQVTQNPRYLITVTGKKLTVTCSQNMNHEYMSWYRQDPGLGLRQIYYSMNVEVTDKGDVPEGYKVSRKEKRNFPLILESPSPNQTSLYFCASSGGQGTLNEKLFFGSGTQLSVL.

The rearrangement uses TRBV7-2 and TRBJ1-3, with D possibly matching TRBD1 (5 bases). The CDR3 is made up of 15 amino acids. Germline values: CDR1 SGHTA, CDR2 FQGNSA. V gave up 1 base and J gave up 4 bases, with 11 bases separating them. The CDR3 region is CASSLGGDFGNTIYF. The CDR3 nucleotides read TGTGCCAGCAGCTTAGGCGGGGACTTCGGAAACACCATATATTTT.

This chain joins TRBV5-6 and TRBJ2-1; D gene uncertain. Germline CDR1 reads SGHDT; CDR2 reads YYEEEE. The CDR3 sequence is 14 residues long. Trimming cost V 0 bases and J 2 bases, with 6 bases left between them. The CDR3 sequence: CASSLAGPYNEQFF. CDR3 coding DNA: TGTGCCAGCAGCTTGGCTGGGCCCTACAATGAGCAGTTCTTC. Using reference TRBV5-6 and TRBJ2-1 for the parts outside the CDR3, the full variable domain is DAGVTQSPTHLIKTRGQQVTLRCSPKSGHDTVSWYQQALGQGPQFIFQYYEEEERQRGNFPDRFSGHQFPNYSSELNVNALLLGDSALYLCASSLAGPYNEQFFGPGTRLTVL.

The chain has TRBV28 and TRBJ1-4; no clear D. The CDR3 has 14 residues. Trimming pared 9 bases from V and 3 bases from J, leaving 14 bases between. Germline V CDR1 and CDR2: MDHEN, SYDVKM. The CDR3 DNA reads TGTGCCAGTAGCGTGTCTCCCGCTAATGAAAAACTGTTTTTT. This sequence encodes CASSVSPANEKLFF.

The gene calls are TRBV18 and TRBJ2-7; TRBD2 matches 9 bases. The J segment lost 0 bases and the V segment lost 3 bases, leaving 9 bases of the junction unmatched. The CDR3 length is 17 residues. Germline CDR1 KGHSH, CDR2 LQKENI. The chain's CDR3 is CASSPAWASGASYEQYF. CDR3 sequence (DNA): TGTGCCAGCTCACCCGCATGGGCTAGCGGGGCCTCCTACGAGCAGTACTTC.

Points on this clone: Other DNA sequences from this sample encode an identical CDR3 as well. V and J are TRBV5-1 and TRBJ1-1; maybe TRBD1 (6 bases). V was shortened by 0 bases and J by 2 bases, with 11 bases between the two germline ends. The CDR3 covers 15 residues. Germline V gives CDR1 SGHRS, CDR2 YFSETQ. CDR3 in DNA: TGCGCCAGCAGCTTGGAGGCGGGGGGCAACACTGAAGCTTTCTTT. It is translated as CASSLEAGGNTEAFF.

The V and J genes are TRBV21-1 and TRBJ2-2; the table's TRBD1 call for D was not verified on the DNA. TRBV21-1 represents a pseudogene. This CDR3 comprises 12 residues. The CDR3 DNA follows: TGTGCCAGCAGCAAAACAACCGGGGAGCTGTTTTTT. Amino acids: CASSKTTGELFF.

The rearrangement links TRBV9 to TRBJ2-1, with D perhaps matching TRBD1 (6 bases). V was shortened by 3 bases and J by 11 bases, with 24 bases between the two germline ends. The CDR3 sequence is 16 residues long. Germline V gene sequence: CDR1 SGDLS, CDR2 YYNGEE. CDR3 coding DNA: TGTGCCAGCAGCGAGAGAGGAGACAGGCATTGGGAAAAGCAGTTCTTC. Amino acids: CASSERGDRHWEKQFF.

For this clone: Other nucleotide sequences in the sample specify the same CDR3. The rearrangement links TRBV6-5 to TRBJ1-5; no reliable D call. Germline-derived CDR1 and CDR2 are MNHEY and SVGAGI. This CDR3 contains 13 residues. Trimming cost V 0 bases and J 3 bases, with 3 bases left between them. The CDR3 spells CASSYSYNQPQHF. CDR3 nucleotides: TGTGCCAGCAGTTACTCTTACAATCAGCCCCAGCATTTT.

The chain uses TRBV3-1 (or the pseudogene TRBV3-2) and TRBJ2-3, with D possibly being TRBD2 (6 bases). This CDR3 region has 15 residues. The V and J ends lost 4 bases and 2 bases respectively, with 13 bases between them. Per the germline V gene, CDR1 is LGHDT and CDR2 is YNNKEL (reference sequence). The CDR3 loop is CASSLLGRDTDTQYF. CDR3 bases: TGTGCCAGCAGCCTCTTGGGGCGGGACACAGATACGCAGTATTTT.

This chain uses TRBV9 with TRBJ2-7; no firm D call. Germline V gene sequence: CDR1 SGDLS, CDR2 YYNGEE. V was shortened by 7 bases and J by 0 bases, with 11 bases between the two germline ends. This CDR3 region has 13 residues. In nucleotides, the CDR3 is TGTGCCAGCGCAAGTGAGAGCTCCTACGAGCAGTACTTC. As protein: CASASESSYEQYF.

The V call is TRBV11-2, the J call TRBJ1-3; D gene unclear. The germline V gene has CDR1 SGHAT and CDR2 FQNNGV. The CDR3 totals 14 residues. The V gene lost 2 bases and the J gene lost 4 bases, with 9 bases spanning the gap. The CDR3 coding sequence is TGTGCCAGCAGCTTAACTGAGGTCGGAAACACCATATATTTT. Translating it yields CASSLTEVGNTIYF. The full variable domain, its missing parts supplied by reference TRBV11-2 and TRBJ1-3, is EAGVAQSPRYKIIEKRQSVAFWCNPISGHATLYWYQQILGQGPKLLIQFQNNGVVDDSQLPKDRFSAERLKGVDSTLKIQPAKLEDSAVYLCASSLTEVGNTIYFGEGSWLTVV.

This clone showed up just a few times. The CDR3 loop is CASSLGVQGIEKLFF. DNA for the CDR3: TGTGCCAGCAGCTTAGGGGTGCAGGGGATTGAAAAACTGTTTTTT. This chain joins TRBV7-8 and TRBJ1-4; a weak D match, TRBD1 (6 bases). Trimming took off 1 base at V and 7 bases at J, with 13 bases between the two ends. Germline V lookup: CDR1 SGHVS, CDR2 FQNEAQ. The CDR3 totals 15 residues.

CDR3 nucleotide sequence: TGTGCCAGCAGCCCTGGATGGGGAGGAGGAGAGACCGGGGAGCTGTTTTTT. Translation gives CASSPGWGGGETGELFF. J is TRBJ2-2 and V is TRBV11-3; D is possibly TRBD2 (6 bases). CDR3 size: 17 residues. Germline V CDR1 and CDR2: SGHNT, YENEEA. V gave up 5 bases and J gave up 5 bases, with 21 bases separating them.

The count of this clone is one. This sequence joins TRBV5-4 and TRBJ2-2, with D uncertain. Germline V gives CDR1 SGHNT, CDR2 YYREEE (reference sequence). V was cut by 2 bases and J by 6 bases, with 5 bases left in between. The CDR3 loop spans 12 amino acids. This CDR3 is CASSFSSGELFF. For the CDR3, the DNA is TGTGCCAGCAGCTTTAGCTCCGGGGAGCTGTTTTTT.

In nucleotides, the CDR3 is TGTGCCAGTAGTATTACCGGGAACTCGAACACTGAAGCTTTCTTT. Translation gives CASSITGNSNTEAFF. The V call is TRBV19, the J call TRBJ1-1; D is undetermined. CDR1 is LNHDA and CDR2 is SQIVND in the germline V gene (reference sequence). The CDR3 sequence is 15 residues long. With 3 bases removed from V and 1 base from J, the gap between germline ends came to 12 bases.

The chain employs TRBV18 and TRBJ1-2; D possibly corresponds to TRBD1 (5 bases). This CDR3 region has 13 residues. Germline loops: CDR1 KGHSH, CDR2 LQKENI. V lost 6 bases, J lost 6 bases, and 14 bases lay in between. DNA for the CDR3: TGTGCCAGCTCTAGGTGGGGGGATGATGGCTACACCTTC. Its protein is CASSRWGDDGYTF. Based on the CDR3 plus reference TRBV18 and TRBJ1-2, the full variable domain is NAGVMQNPRHLVRRRGQEARLRCSPMKGHSHVYWYRQLPEEGLKFMVYLQKENIIDESGMPKERFSAEFPKEGPSILRIQQVVRGDSAAYFCASSRWGDDGYTFGSGTRLTVV.

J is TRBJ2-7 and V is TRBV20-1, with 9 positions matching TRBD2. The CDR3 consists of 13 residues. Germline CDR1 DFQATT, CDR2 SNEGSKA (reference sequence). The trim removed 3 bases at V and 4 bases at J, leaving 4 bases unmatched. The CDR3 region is CSASSGRDYEQYF. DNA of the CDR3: TGCAGTGCTAGTAGCGGGAGAGATTACGAGCAGTACTTC.

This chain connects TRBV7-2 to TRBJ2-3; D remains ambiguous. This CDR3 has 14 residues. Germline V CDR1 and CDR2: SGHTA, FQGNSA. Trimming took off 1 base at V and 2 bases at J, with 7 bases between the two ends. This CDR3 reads CASSLGLLTDTQYF. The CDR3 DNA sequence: TGTGCCAGCAGCTTAGGACTTCTCACAGATACGCAGTATTTT.

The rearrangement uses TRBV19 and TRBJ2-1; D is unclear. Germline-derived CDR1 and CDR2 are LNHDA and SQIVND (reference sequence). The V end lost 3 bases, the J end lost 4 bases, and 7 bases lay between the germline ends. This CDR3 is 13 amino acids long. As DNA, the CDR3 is TGTGCCAGTAGTATTCGCGTATACAATGAGCAGTTCTTC. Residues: CASSIRVYNEQFF.